Listed here are 2 T cell receptor beta chains from one sample, sequenced in a study of tumor-infiltrating lymphocytes in primary liver carcinoma. Extraction of RNA together with DNA used about 18-31 mg of unsorted bulk tissue. A constant-region primer primed TCR beta cDNA synthesis from about 550 ng of total RNA. Libraries for TCR beta were built through three nested multiplex PCR rounds, which together made up a slightly modified ARM-PCR procedure. Forward primers for TRBV1-TRBV30 and a C-beta reverse primer served the first two PCR rounds, at roughly 10 cycles each. TCRdb re-analysed the multiplex PCR reads in MiXCR, keeping a single row per CDR3 protein. Counted here are tens of thousands of distinct CDR3 sequences, 71% occurring once; the ten biggest clones make up roughly 29%. Specimen: liver tumor tissue from sampling region 5. Sample subset: tumor region T5, tumor centre. These receptors all stem from a man aged 40-55 years with primary liver carcinoma and hepatitis B virus infection.

On this clonotype: A much larger clone differs from this one at a single base, so this may be a read error. The chain couples TRBV5-6 to TRBJ2-1, with 7 positions matching TRBD2. Per germline, CDR1 SGHDT and CDR2 YYEEEE. J was trimmed by 7 bases and V by 6 bases; bases with no gene match: 10. The CDR3 is made up of 14 amino acids. CDR3 loop: CASIWGRAQNEQFF. The CDR3 DNA reads TGTGCCAGCATCTGGGGGAGGGCCCAGAATGAGCAGTTCTTC.

This chain uses TRBV7-9 with TRBJ1-4; a possible D gene is TRBD1 (5 bases). Germline CDR1 and CDR2: SEHNR and FQNEAQ (reference sequence). The CDR3 totals 16 residues. Trimming took 3 bases from V and 7 from J, leaving 18 bases between them. CDR3 bases: TGTGCCAGCAGCTTTAACTTGGGCAGGGTCGGTGAAAAACTGTTTTTT. Protein product: CASSFNLGRVGEKLFF.